The TCR beta chain under discussion was sequenced for a study of cytomegalovirus exposure and HLA in healthy donors (dated by TCRdb to the late 2010s). In terms of the full investigation: An earlier analysis of roughly 610 of the donors reported 276 Gb of sequence data and around 110 million unique TCR beta sequences obtained from about 170 million T cells. Approximately 330 gigabases of sequencing data and 70 million to 95 million unique TCR sequences made up an early release that covered nearly 650 HLA-typed donors. The genetic ancestry cluster associated with self-reported Caucasian donors included around four fifths of the 398 genotyped donors. The study was designed to test whether signatures of past pathogen exposure could be identified by cataloging public T cell receptors. The T cell repertoires of under 750 subjects were profiled by immunosequencing and related to cytomegalovirus serostatus. Besides the first cohort of some 670 subjects, a separate validation cohort made up of 120 different subjects was used. To predict cytomegalovirus infection status, the study brought together high-throughput TCR immunosequencing, statistical association of individual TCRs with disease status, and machine learning. To study patterns of TCR occurrence, a later analysis re-analyzed previously published TCR beta repertoires from 650 to 750 donors and added high-resolution HLA genotyping. Rather than drawing on any new phenotypic data, the later analysis identified candidate immune exposures from TCR beta sequences and the way those sequences occurred across donors. An earlier analysis of around 640 of the donors used high-throughput TCR beta sequencing to judge whether each TCR beta V gene segment behaved as functional or pseudogenic. Alongside the repertoire data, information on donor age, sex, ethnicity and CMV serostatus was compiled. A later genetic analysis took genome-wide SNP genotypes for about 55% of the 666 donors and used that subset as a discovery cohort. All discovery cohort repertoires had been generated on a single sequencing platform. HLA typing included class I and class II loci at four-digit resolution. The number of typed donors differed by locus: roughly 629-640 for A, B, C, DRB1 and DQB1; 522 for DQA1; approximately 600 for DPA1; and about 450 for DPB1. Roughly five DR-DQ haplotypes were treated as single units for association and clustering because of strong linkage in the cohort. On average, about 240,000 unique TCR beta nucleotide sequences were sequenced per donor among a few hundred genotyped donors of the cohort, with about 17% of those sequences being non-productive. Summary of the overall study and its limitations: A further reported finding was that TCR beta sequences accurately predicted the HLA-A and HLA-B alleles for most subjects in the first cohort. Linkage disequilibrium might explain the correlated functional status among segregating V segments, but an unknown experimental factor could not be ruled out. Three of the identified cytomegalovirus-associated TCR beta chains were confirmed in vitro to be specific for cytomegalovirus antigens. A cluster of highly shared sequence variants was judged likely to be a technical artifact of the sequencing pipeline. Sequencing depth was assumed to be roughly uniform across donors in the presence/absence analyses, though that assumption may not hold. Because HLA typing was unavailable for some donors at each locus, only the typed subset was used in association tests. In a later analysis, HLA-associated TCR beta chains showed more clonal expansion and lower generation probabilities than non-associated chains that were equally common. According to a later genetic analysis, donors in an Asian-associated ancestry cluster had fewer N-insertions in productive TCRs than the approximately 700-donor mean. For the cohort, immune exposure information was limited to CMV serostatus. Some IMGT-functional V segments, including TRBV6-2 and TRBV6-3, could not be told apart with the 87-base-pair reads, so those segments were excluded. A later genetic analysis associated a missense DCLRE1C variant with V-gene and J-gene trimming of TCR beta chains, and an independent cohort replicated the association. Because counts were too low, fewer than 20 rarely observed V segments, including chromosome 9 orphons, were excluded from the earlier analysis of 587 of the donors. In both the original and validation cohorts, the classifier was reported to diagnose cytomegalovirus status with high specificity and sensitivity. In an earlier analysis of about 600 of the donors, most TCR beta V segments appeared in productive rearrangements about 87% or about 30% of the time, broadly matching IMGT annotations. According to the authors, the approach could potentially be generalized to other disease states and immunological phenotypes. This cohort had only TCR beta chains sequenced, and the lack of alpha or paired-chain data limited which features could be detected. Most CMV-associated TCR beta chains appeared to be HLA-restricted in a later analysis, and the HLA associations seemed to be driven largely by CMV exposure. The study gave a list of more than 150 TCR beta chains associated with cytomegalovirus. Strong co-occurrence of HLA alleles, especially DR and DQ, made assigning TCR associations to individual alleles difficult. Across donors, most TCR sequences were observed very rarely, whereas some public TCRs were present in many individuals. A later analysis found that TCR association rates varied across HLA loci, with DRB1 alleles showing the most associated TCRs and HLA-C alleles the fewest. At a false discovery rate of 0.05, a later analysis linked roughly 17,000 TCR beta sequences to specific HLA alleles. According to a later analysis, parvovirus B19, influenza, CMV and Epstein-Barr virus appeared linked to several top co-occurrence clusters.

From the cysteine through the phenylalanine, the CDR3 covers 14 amino acids. This entry keeps only the CDR3 DNA: 42 bases, framed from base 1. V is clipped by 5 bases and J by 6 bases, and the sequence between their germline boundaries is 14 bases long. CDR1 and CDR2 are read off the germline V gene as SGHAT and FQNNGV. The cohort was made up of under 800 healthy bone marrow donors. At the time of sampling, every cohort member was nominally healthy, though immune exposures that went unrecorded were likely present. The donor was CMV seronegative and belonged to the group of approximately 320 seronegative cohort members. A peripheral blood sample was provided by each donor, and peripheral blood mononuclear cells were used for TCR beta sequencing. Genomic DNA extraction from the blood cell samples was performed with the Qiagen DNeasy Blood Extraction Kit. Libraries were made using the immunoSEQ multiplex PCR assay. The multiplex PCR relied on a mix of 60 forward primers for TCR Vbeta segments and 13 reverse primers for TCR Jbeta segments. Amplification of the CDR3 region of rearranged TCR beta genes was performed with a multiplex PCR assay on genomic DNA. The amplified TCR beta libraries were sequenced on the Illumina HiSeq System as 87-base-pair reads. The paper's processing steps were these. Across the 670 or so repertoires, a later analysis counted tens of millions of unique TCR beta chains, 8.5 million to 12 million of which were shared by at least two donors. A nearest-neighbor algorithm error-corrected the raw reads and collapsed the reads into unique sequences, merging closely related sequences to remove PCR and sequencing errors. To assign V, D and J gene segments, CDR3 sequences were aligned to IMGT reference sequences. For a sequence to be retained, a match of at least six nucleotides was required to both a V gene segment and a J gene segment. Rearrangements were called productive when the CDR3 lacked stop codons and stayed in frame with V and J; all others were non-productive. CDR3 was defined according to IMGT convention as the region running from the second conserved V-encoded cysteine to the conserved J-encoded phenylalanine. Sequences without an unambiguous match to a single V gene segment were excluded from the earlier analysis of approximately 600 of the donors. In an earlier analysis of more than 500 of the donors, a V segment was called functional when productive rearrangements were above 56.7%, and segregating when the standard deviation between donors exceeded 5%. A statistical classification framework was built to diagnose cytomegalovirus status from the catalog of TCR beta chain sequences. A later analysis assigned V and J genes by comparing TCR nucleotide sequences with IMGT/GENE-DB human TR gene sequences. Using the TCRdist pipeline, a later analysis assigned CDR3 sequences along with most-parsimonious VDJ recombination scenarios. In a later analysis, each TCR beta chain was defined by its CDR3 amino acid sequence together with its V-gene family, and reads without a unique V-gene family were excluded. In a later analysis, several hundred highly shared, low-generation-probability nucleotide sequences were removed to address suspected cross-contamination and a sequencing artifact. In a later analysis, a clonal expansion index was calculated for each public chain from normalized within-repertoire ranks of inferred template counts. In a later analysis, generation probabilities were computed with a VDJ recombination model fitted to out-of-frame rearrangements, and the resulting probabilities were checked against IGoR. Hypergeometric tests were used in a later analysis to score TCR-TCR, TCR-HLA and TCR-CMV co-occurrence, with a repertoire-size bias correction applied to the TCR pairs. To estimate false discovery rates, a later analysis permuted the HLA or CMV assignments 20 times. In a later analysis, co-occurring TCRs were grouped using DBSCAN, with TCRdist sequence similarity added in when clustering inside HLA-allele-positive subsets. Repertoires with fewer than 30,000 or more than 120,000 public chains, plus five repertoires with anomalous nucleotide sharing, were excluded from co-occurrence clustering. The immuneACCESS repertoire file appears here via TCRdb, limited to in-frame rearrangements. These files lack a portion of the clones; in checked studies, under half of the deficit traces to unresolved V genes, and the cause of the others is not known. From that table come the V and J calls and clone size; the DNA was used to work out D and trimming. For this sample the table gives 95,000 to 150,000 clones, of which around three quarters were detected only once. The ten largest clones add up to more than 1% of the sample.

Of note for this clone: Its target antigen remains unknown. Nothing much larger sits one base from this clone, and base qualities are not available.

The sequenced material came from PBMCs. Recombination linked TRBV11-2 to TRBJ2-1, with TRBD2 perhaps the D gene, on 5 matching bases. This TCR came from a female donor in good health and CMV-seronegative. Read as DNA, the sequence is TGTGCCAGCAGCCCACCGGCGCTAGCCAATGAGCAGTTCTTC. The resulting protein is CASSPPALANEQFF. Extended through the reference TRBV11-2 and TRBJ2-1 proteins, this CDR3 yields the full variable domain: EAGVAQSPRYKIIEKRQSVAFWCNPISGHATLYWYQQILGQGPKLLIQFQNNGVVDDSQLPKDRFSAERLKGVDSTLKIQPAKLEDSAVYLCASSPPALANEQFFGPGTRLTVL.